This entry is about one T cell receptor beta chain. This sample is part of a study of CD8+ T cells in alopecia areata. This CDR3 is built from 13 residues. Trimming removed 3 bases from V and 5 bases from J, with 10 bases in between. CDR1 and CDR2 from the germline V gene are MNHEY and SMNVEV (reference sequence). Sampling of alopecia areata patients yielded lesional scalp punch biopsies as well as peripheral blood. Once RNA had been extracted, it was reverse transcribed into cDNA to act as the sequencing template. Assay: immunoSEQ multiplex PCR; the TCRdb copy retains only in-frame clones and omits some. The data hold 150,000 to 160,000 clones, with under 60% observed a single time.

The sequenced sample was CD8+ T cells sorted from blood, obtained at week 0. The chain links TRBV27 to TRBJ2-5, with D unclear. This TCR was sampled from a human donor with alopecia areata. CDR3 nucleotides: TGTGCCAGCAGTTTTCGGTATATGGAGACCCAGTACTTC. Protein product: CASSFRYMETQYF.